What follows are 11 T cell receptor beta chains derived from one specimen sequenced in a study of blood T cell repertoires in COVID-19. TCRdb's copy holds only in-frame clones and misses some; the assay was immunoSEQ multiplex PCR. This table holds about 170,000 clones, around four fifths found once. The specimen was peripheral blood. These receptors were obtained from a woman older than 75 with COVID-19, enrolled during active disease.

This clone was counted a single time. The V and J genes are TRBV7-2 and TRBJ2-6; D remains unclear. This CDR3 region has 15 residues. V lost 3 bases and J lost 0, with 6 bases in between. Germline CDR1 reads SGHTA; CDR2 reads FQGNSA. CDR3 residues: CASSLGNSGANVLTF. DNA for the CDR3: TGTGCCAGCAGCTTGGGCAACTCTGGGGCCAACGTCCTGACTTTC.

This rearrangement joins TRBV9 to TRBJ2-3; 13 nucleotides align to TRBD2. The V gene end was trimmed by 5 bases and the J gene end by 5 bases; junction bases not matched to a gene: 2. This CDR3 has 14 amino acids. Germline V gives CDR1 SGDLS, CDR2 YYNGEE. CDR3 sequence reads: CASSTSGREDTQYF. The DNA for the CDR3 is TGTGCCAGCAGTACTAGCGGGAGGGAAGATACGCAGTATTTT.

The chain uses TRBV6-1 and TRBJ1-1; the D gene is possibly TRBD1 (5 bases). There are 14 residues in the CDR3. Looked up from germline, CDR1 is MNHNS and CDR2 is SASEGT. V was trimmed by 2 bases and J by 3 bases, leaving 10 bases between them. CDR3 nucleotide sequence: TGTGCCAGCAGTGAACCAATGACAGACACTGAAGCTTTCTTT. It is translated as CASSEPMTDTEAFF.

This chain joins TRBV6-5 and TRBJ1-6; TRBD1 matches at 7 bases. The CDR3 loop spans 14 amino acids. Trimming at V came to 5 bases and at J to 7 bases, leaving 5 bases not matched to a gene. Germline V lookup: CDR1 MNHEY, CDR2 SVGAGI. The DNA for the CDR3 is TGTGCCAGCAGTACCGGGACAGCCAATTCACCCCTCCACTTT. Translation gives CASSTGTANSPLHF.

V is TRBV10-3 and J is TRBJ1-4; D not certain. Germline V gives CDR1 ENHRY, CDR2 SYGVKD. Trimming pared 2 bases from V and 4 bases from J, leaving 8 bases between. The CDR3 length is 14 residues. This CDR3 reads CAISEPSFNEKLFF. For the CDR3, the DNA is TGTGCCATCAGTGAGCCCTCCTTTAATGAAAAACTGTTTTTT.

Comment on this clone: Other DNA sequences in this sample translate to the same CDR3. The rearrangement joins TRBV5-1 to TRBJ1-2; D unclear. Trimming shortened V by 0 bases and J by 8 bases, and 8 bases separated the two germline ends. The germline gives CDR1 SGHRS, CDR2 YFSETQ. The CDR3 is 12 residues long. The CDR3 sequence: CASSLEGDGYTF. DNA for the CDR3: TGCGCCAGCAGCTTGGAGGGAGACGGCTACACCTTC.

J is TRBJ2-4 and V is TRBV7-9, with D perhaps TRBD1 (8 bases). There are 15 residues in the CDR3. Trimming took 4 bases from V and 7 from J, leaving 17 bases between them. Germline V gene sequence: CDR1 SEHNR, CDR2 FQNEAQ (reference sequence). The CDR3, as DNA: TGTGCCAGCAGCTGGGGTACAGGGGGAGGGAACATTCAGTACTTC. It is translated as CASSWGTGGGNIQYF.

The chain employs TRBV9 and TRBJ1-1, with 7 bases identical to TRBD1. The CDR3 extends over 15 amino acids. V gave up 0 bases and J gave up 3 bases; unmatched junction bases: 5. CDR1 and CDR2 from the germline V gene are SGDLS and YYNGEE. CDR3: CASSVVRGRDTEAFF. As DNA, the CDR3 is TGTGCCAGCAGCGTAGTTAGGGGGCGGGACACTGAAGCTTTCTTT. The whole variable domain, remainder taken from reference TRBV9 and TRBJ1-1, is DSGVTQTPKHLITATGQRVTLRCSPRSGDLSVYWYQQSLDQGLQFLIQYYNGEERAKGNILERFSAQQFPDLHSELNLSSLELGDSALYFCASSVVRGRDTEAFFGQGTRLTVV.

The chain links TRBV6-5 to TRBJ1-1; D is possibly TRBD1 (5 bases). The germline CDR1 and CDR2 sequences are MNHEY and SVGAGI. Trimming cost V 0 bases and J 3 bases, with 11 bases left between them. The CDR3 is made up of 15 amino acids. The CDR3 DNA follows: TGTGCCAGCAGTTACTCTGGCAGGGATGACACTGAAGCTTTCTTT. Translating it yields CASSYSGRDDTEAFF.

The rearrangement uses TRBV5-1 and TRBJ2-2, with a possible D match to TRBD1 (5 bases). The CDR3 extends over 15 amino acids. Deletions cut 2 bases from V and 0 bases from J, with 8 bases between. Germline lookup yields CDR1 SGHRS and CDR2 YFSETQ. The CDR3: CASSFGQPNTGELFF. CDR3 coding DNA: TGCGCCAGCAGCTTCGGACAACCGAACACCGGGGAGCTGTTTTTT.

This chain joins TRBV18 and TRBJ1-1; tentative D call: TRBD1 (6 bases). The CDR3 has 15 amino acids. Germline assignment: CDR1 KGHSH and CDR2 LQKENI. V lost 3 bases to trimming and J lost 3 bases, with 14 bases between them. In DNA form, the CDR3 reads TGTGCCAGCTCACCGACAGGCATAGGGTACACTGAAGCTTTCTTT. It codes for CASSPTGIGYTEAFF.